The T cell receptor beta chain described here comes from a study of cytomegalovirus exposure and HLA in healthy donors. Overall study findings and caveats: Several top significant clusters appeared, in a later analysis, to be linked to common viral pathogens. Follow-up analysis found HLA locus-dependent TCR association rates, highest for DRB1 and lowest for HLA-C.

Of note for this clone: Its antigen is currently unknown.

Amplification used 60 Vbeta primers and 13 Jbeta primers. As originally analysed: It was a later analysis that counted 79 million or so unique TCR beta chains, of which 9.5 million to 14 million were shared. Libraries were prepared by immunoSEQ multiplex PCR; TCRdb keeps only in-frame clonotypes and omits some of them. V and J calls and clone size are those listed in that table; D and trimming were worked out from the DNA. The table includes about 150,000 clones, almost 80% detected once. Germline loops: CDR1 LNHDA, CDR2 SQIVND (reference sequence). The length of the CDR3 is 14 residues. V was clipped by 4 bases and J by 5 bases; unmatched bases: 4.

The sequenced sample consisted of PBMCs. This clonotype was obtained from a woman aged 25 to 45 in good health and CMV-seronegative. The gene calls are TRBV19 and TRBJ2-5, with 10 bases aligning to TRBD1. CDR3 bases: TGTGCCAGTAGTAGACAGGGGGCTGAGGAGACCCAGTACTTC. Its translation: CASSRQGAEETQYF.